The present T cell receptor beta chain was sequenced within a study of technical replicates of blood from a handful of donors. Sequenced by immunoSEQ multiplex PCR; TCRdb stores in-frame clones only, minus some. The table shows approximately 75,000 clones, with just under 95% occurring only once. Germline values: CDR1 SGHAT, CDR2 FQDESV (reference sequence). V shed 4 bases and J shed 4 bases, with 10 bases lying between them. This CDR3 has 14 residues. The sequenced sample was T cells isolated from PBMCs. The clonotype comes from a human donor in good health. The genes are TRBV11-1 and TRBJ2-2; TRBD1 is a possible D gene (6 bases). CDR3 bases: TGTGCCAGCAGCTGGCAGGGGAGCACCGGGGAGCTGTTTTTT. Translating it yields CASSWQGSTGELFF.